A selection of T cell receptor beta chains follows, all from one sample in a study of CD8 T cells in ankylosing spondylitis. TCRdb processed the 5' RACE reads anew with MiXCR; each CDR3 protein has one entry. The sample carries some 13,000 distinct CDR3 sequences, 2.8% recorded once. Sequenced input: blood, either unsorted or a sorted T cell fraction (not recorded which). Source of these receptors: a male donor with ankylosing spondylitis or in good health (not recorded which). Both conserved end residues are trimmed from each CDR3. Each record gives: V gene, J gene, CDR3 protein.

TRBV9,TRBJ2-3,ASSPETGSLGDTQY
TRBV9,TRBJ2-1,ASSVGQLGHNEQF
TRBV9,TRBJ2-1,ASSVTSGVWNEQF
TRBV9,TRBJ2-3,ASSVGDRGGTDTQY
TRBV23-1,TRBJ2-7,ASSPGSYEQY
TRBV9,TRBJ2-7,ASSPLDRGWDEQY
TRBV9,TRBJ1-3,ASSARGDSGNTIY
TRBV9,TRBJ2-7,ASSVTGTGYEQY
TRBV9,TRBJ2-5,ASSGGRFQETQY
TRBV9,TRBJ2-7,ASSPLTGFGEQY
TRBV5-1,TRBJ2-3,ASSLAARRASTDTQY
TRBV9,TRBJ2-5,ASSALAGAGETQY
TRBV9,TRBJ1-2,ASSVETGRFYT
TRBV9,TRBJ2-1,ASSVDPRGLDNEQF
TRBV9,TRBJ1-1,ASSVGPPSGAGTEAF
TRBV9,TRBJ2-3,ASSVTGGPRTDTQY
TRBV24-1,TRBJ1-1,ATSELQGENTEAF
TRBV9,TRBJ2-3,ASSVETSGRLNTDTQY
TRBV9,TRBJ2-4,ASSVAVAGSLAKNIQY
TRBV9,TRBJ2-7,ASSLSGSGGAGEQY
TRBV9,TRBJ2-3,ASSERGGTSGRFGTDTQY
TRBV9,TRBJ1-1,ASSVEKGGEAF
TRBV9,TRBJ2-7,ASSESQGPSYEQY
TRBV9,TRBJ1-1,ASSVGTQGMYAF
TRBV9,TRBJ2-5,ASSVEGGLFQETQY
TRBV9,TRBJ1-4,ASSAAPGSLREKLF
TRBV9,TRBJ1-2,ASSPQMGSYGYT
TRBV9,TRBJ2-5,ASSVGAGLGRGGGETQY
TRBV9,TRBJ2-5,ASSVGLAGGPKGETQY
TRBV9,TRBJ1-1,ASSVVGGTGARGTEAF
TRBV9,TRBJ2-1,ASSALNEQF
TRBV9,TRBJ2-2,ASSVYGPANTGELF
TRBV9,TRBJ1-2,ASSVSGTRSDGYT
TRBV9,TRBJ2-1,ASSVGGGSPYNEQF
TRBV9,TRBJ2-1,ASSVLNWGSYNEQF
TRBV9,TRBJ2-3,ASSVSPTADTQY